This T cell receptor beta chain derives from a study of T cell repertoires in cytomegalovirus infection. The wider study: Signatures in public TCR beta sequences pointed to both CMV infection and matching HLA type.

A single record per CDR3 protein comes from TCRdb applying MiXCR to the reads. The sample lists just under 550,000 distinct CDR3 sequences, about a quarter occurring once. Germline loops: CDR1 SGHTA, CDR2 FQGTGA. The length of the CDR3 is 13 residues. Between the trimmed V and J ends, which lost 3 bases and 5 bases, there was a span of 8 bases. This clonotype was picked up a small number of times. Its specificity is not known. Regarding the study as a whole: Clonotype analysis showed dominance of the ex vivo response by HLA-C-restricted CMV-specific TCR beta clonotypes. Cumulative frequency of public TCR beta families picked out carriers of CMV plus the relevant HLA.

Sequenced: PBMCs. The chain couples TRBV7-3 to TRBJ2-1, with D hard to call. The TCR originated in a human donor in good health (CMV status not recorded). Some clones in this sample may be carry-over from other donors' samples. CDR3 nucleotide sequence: TGTGCCAGCAGCTTTAGACGGGACAATGAGCAGTTCTTC. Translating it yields CASSFRRDNEQFF.